This TCR beta chain was sequenced for a study of T cell repertoires in cytomegalovirus infection. On the study more broadly: Both a matching HLA type and CMV infection were indicated by public TCR beta signatures.

By its share, this clonotype is medium-sized. The target antigen is unknown. Study-wide results and caveats: Identification of carriers of CMV plus the relevant HLA was performed using cumulative public TCR beta family frequency.

CDR3 length: 17 amino acids. CDR1 SGHNT and CDR2 YYREEE come from the germline V gene (reference sequence). The trim removed 1 base at V and 6 bases at J, leaving 10 bases unmatched. TCRdb reanalysed the reads using MiXCR and keeps one entry per CDR3 protein. There are some 350,000 distinct CDR3 sequences in the sample; around 29% occur only once, and over 15% lies in the top ten. The clonotype was recovered from a human donor in good health (CMV status not recorded). Some clones in this sample may be carry-over from other donors' samples. Sequencing used cultured PBMCs, obtained from culture after CMV antigen stimulation. This sequence joins TRBV5-4 and TRBJ2-3, with 11 bases lining up with TRBD2. The CDR3 sequence: CASSLSPSGGLYDTQYF. DNA of the CDR3: TGTGCCAGCAGCTTGTCTCCTAGCGGGGGGTTATACGATACGCAGTATTTT.